This record looks at one TCR beta chain sequence and its context. Antigen specificity is unknown. These data belong to a study of shared clonotypes between healthy human individuals. V was shortened by 2 bases and J by 5 bases, with 13 bases between the two germline ends. Germline V gives CDR1 MNHEY, CDR2 SMNVEV (reference sequence). The CDR3 sequence is 14 residues long. The method was immunoSEQ multiplex PCR; TCRdb's version includes in-frame clones alone and lacks a portion of them. Found here are around 2,000,000 clones, 93% of them singletons; the top ten hold more than 1.5%. Study-level results: Investigators collected only blood, and repertoires in tissues likely differ.

Naive CD8 cells comprised CD45RO-negative, CCR7-positively selected cells, excluding terminally differentiated effector memory CD45RA+ cells. Everyone who donated was a Caucasian adult who lived in Nashville, Tennessee. The receptor was derived from a man between 18 and 29 years old in good health. Some clones in this sample may be carry-over from other donors' samples. The sequenced sample was naive CD8+ T cells from PBMCs. The chain has TRBV27 and TRBJ2-7; D possibly corresponds to TRBD2 (6 bases). In DNA, the CDR3 is TGTGCCAGCAGTTTACCCGGGAGTAGGGACGAGCAGTACTTC. Its translation is CASSLPGSRDEQYF.